The entry that follows covers one T cell receptor (beta chain) sequence. Antigen specificity is unknown. V lost 3 bases, J lost 0 bases, and 9 bases lay in between. The CDR3 is made up of 15 amino acids. These data are taken from a study of T-cell reconstitution after alpha-beta-depleted transplantation in children. The study, taken as a whole, reports: The origin of high day-60 TCRbeta diversity in some patients lay in surviving recipient T cells and thymic progenitors. About two months after transplant, alpha-beta T cells reportedly came from several hundred expanded graft clones. The authors attributed T-cell counts and diversity one year after transplant mostly to newly produced T cells.

A library of TCRbeta sequences, prepared with unique molecular identifiers, was generated. TCRdb re-derived calls from the PCR reads in MiXCR, one entry per CDR3 protein. The sample has about a million distinct CDR3 sequences; roughly 29% are singletons. The chain joins TRBV12-3 or TRBV12-4 to TRBJ1-3; D possibly corresponds to TRBD1 (6 bases). The sequence derives from a boy less than two years old who had a stem cell transplant for SCID, so the T cells may come from the graft donor. The sequenced sample was PBMCs, mostly from graft donor cells, obtained 360 days after TCRalphabeta/CD19-depleted stem cell transplant. The CDR3 DNA follows: TGTGCCAGCAGTTTGACAGGCATCTCTGGAAACACCATATATTTT. Translation: CASSLTGISGNTIYF.